Described below is a single T cell receptor (beta chain) sequence and its context. Its antigen is unidentified. Trimming stripped 0 bases from V and 3 bases from J, with 12 bases between. The length of the CDR3 is 15 residues. The germline CDR1 and CDR2 sequences are DFQATT and SNEGSKA (reference sequence). These data are taken from a study of blood T cells in healthy people across ages. About the study: Per two T cells, template switching captured roughly one barcoded beta molecule.

The use of a sample-barcoded 5' primer and a J-beta primer mix characterized a second PCR of 7 to 11 cycles. Each CDR3 protein is one row after TCRdb ran MiXCR on the 5' RACE reads. The top ten hold around 2.1% of the sample, which has 2 million or so distinct CDR3 sequences, just under 50% seen once. Whole-study findings and limits: Roughly linearly, TCR beta diversity per million T cells fell as age increased. Researchers report that TCR beta diversity correlated strongly with naive T cell percentage. The unknown donor CMV status may have confounded expanded clonotype changes.

The sample taken for sequencing was blood. V and J are TRBV20-1 and TRBJ1-5, with TRBD1 as a possible D gene (5 bases). This sequence originates from a woman in her thirties or forties in good health. The DNA of the CDR3 is TGCAGTGCTAGAGAGGGCCAGGGACCCAATCAGCCCCAGCATTTT. It encodes CSAREGQGPNQPQHF.